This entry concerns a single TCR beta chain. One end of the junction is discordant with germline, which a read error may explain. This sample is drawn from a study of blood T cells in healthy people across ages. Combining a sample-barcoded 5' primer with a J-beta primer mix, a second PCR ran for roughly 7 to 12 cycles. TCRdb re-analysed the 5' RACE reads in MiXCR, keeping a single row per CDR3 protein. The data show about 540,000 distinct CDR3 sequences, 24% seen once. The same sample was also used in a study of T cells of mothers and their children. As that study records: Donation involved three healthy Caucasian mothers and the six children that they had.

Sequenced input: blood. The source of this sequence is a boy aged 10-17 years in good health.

DNA of the CDR3: TGTGCCGGCAGTCCCAGACTAGCGGCTAGCACAGATACGCAGTATTTT. This translates into CAGSPRLAASTDTQYF. J is TRBJ2-3 and V is TRBV12-3 or TRBV12-4; 9 nucleotides align to TRBD2. This CDR3 has 16 amino acids.